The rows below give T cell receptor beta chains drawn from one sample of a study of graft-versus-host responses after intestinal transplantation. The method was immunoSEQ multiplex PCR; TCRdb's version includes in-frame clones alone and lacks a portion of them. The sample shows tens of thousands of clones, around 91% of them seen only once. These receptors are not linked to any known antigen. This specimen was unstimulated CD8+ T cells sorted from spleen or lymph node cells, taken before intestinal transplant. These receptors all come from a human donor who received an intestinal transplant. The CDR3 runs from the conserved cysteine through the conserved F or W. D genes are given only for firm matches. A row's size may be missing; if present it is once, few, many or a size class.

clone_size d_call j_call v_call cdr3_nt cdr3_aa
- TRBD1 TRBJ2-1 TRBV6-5 TGTGCCAGCAGTGAACCGGGACAGGGAAAGTTCTTC CASSEPGQGKFF
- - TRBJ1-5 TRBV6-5 TGTGCCAGCAGCAACACAGAGAACAATCAGCCCCAGCATTTT CASSNTENNQPQHF
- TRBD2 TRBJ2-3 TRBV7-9 TGTGCCAGCAGTAGTGGCGGGGGGGCCGGTCGACCAGATACGCAGTATTTT CASSSGGGAGRPDTQYF
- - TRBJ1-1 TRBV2 TGTGCCAGCAGTGATGGGGGGACTGAAGCTTTCTTT CASSDGGTEAFF
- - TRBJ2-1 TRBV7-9 TGTGCCAGCAACGGAGGGGTCTACAATGAGCAGTTCTTC CASNGGVYNEQFF
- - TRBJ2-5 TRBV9 TGTGCCAGCAGCCCCCTAGTGGCCAAAGAGACCCAGTACTTC CASSPLVAKETQYF
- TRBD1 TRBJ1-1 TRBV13 TGTGCCAGCAGCCCACAAACCTCGACAGGGACGGACACTGAAGCTTTCTTT CASSPQTSTGTDTEAFF
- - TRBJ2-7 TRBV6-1 TGTGCCAGCAGTTCTGTCCAGGGTCCCTACGAGCAGTACTTC CASSSVQGPYEQYF
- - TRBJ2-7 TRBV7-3 TGTGCCAGCAGCTTAGGGTCGGGGGAGCAGTACTTC CASSLGSGEQYF
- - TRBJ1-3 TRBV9 TGTGCCAGCCAGGGTGGAGGGAGCTCTGGAAACACCATATATTTT CASQGGGSSGNTIYF
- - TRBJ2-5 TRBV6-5 TGTGCCAGTGCGGCGCGGCAGCGACAAGAGACCCAGTACTTC CASAARQRQETQYF
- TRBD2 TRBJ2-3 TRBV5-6 TGTGCCAGCAGCTTGGTGGCGGGGGGGCCGGATACGCAGTATTTT CASSLVAGGPDTQYF
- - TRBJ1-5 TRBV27 TGTGCCAGCAGTTTTCAGGGCGGGGGGTTTCAGCCCCAGCATTTT CASSFQGGGFQPQHF
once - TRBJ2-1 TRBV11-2 TGTGCCAGCAGCTTAGAAGCGGGCCCTTGGGTCAATGAGCAGTTCTTC CASSLEAGPWVNEQFF
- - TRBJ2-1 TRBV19 TGTGCCAGTAGGGAGGGGGGGACATTCTACAATGAGCAGTTCTTC CASREGGTFYNEQFF
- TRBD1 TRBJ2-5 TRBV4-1 TGCGCCAGCAGCAGGCTCGTTAGGGGGCTTTCGACCCAGTACTTC CASSRLVRGLSTQYF
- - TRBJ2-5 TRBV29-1 TGCAGCGTTGAACGACAGGAACAAGAGACCCAGTACTTC CSVERQEQETQYF
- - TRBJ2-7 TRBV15 TGTGCCACCAGCCAAGACGCGCGGGAGCAGTACTTC CATSQDAREQYF
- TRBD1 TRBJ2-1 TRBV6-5 TGTGCCAGCAGTTTCGGACAGGCAGCCTACAATGAGCAGTTCTTC CASSFGQAAYNEQFF
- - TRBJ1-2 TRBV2 TGTGCCAGCAGTGGGGCGAACTATGGCTACACCTTC CASSGANYGYTF
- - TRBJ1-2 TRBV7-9 TGTGCCAGCGGGGGGGTTGATGGCTACACCTTC CASGGVDGYTF
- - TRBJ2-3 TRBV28 TGTGCCAGCAGACGACAGGAGACAGATACGCAGTATTTT CASRRQETDTQYF
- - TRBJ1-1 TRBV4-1 TGCGCCAGCAGCCACACGCCGCAGTCGAACACTGAAGCTTTCTTT CASSHTPQSNTEAFF
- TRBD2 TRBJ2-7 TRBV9 TGTGCCAGCAGCTCCGGGGGGGGGATCTACGAGCAGTACTTC CASSSGGGIYEQYF
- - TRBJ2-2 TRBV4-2 TGTGCCAGCAGCCAAGAGGGGGGTGGGTTAGGCACCGGGGAGCTGTTTTTT CASSQEGGGLGTGELFF
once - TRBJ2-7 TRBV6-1 TGTGCCAGCAGTGCGGGTCCCTACGAGCAGTACTTC CASSAGPYEQYF
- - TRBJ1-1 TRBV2 TGTGCCAGCAGTGTGCAGGCTGAAGCTTTCTTT CASSVQAEAFF
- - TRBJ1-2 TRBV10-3 TGTGCCAGCAGTACCGGACTGGATGGCTACACCTTC CASSTGLDGYTF
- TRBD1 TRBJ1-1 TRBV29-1 TGCAGCGTCCGGACAGGGGGGTTGGACACTGAAGCTTTCTTT CSVRTGGLDTEAFF
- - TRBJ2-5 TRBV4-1 TGCGCCAGCAGCCCCCGACAGGTGAGGGGAGAGACCCAGTACTTC CASSPRQVRGETQYF
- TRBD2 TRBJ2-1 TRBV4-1 TGCGCCAGCAGCCATAGCGGGGGTCCGCACAATGAGCAGTTCTTC CASSHSGGPHNEQFF